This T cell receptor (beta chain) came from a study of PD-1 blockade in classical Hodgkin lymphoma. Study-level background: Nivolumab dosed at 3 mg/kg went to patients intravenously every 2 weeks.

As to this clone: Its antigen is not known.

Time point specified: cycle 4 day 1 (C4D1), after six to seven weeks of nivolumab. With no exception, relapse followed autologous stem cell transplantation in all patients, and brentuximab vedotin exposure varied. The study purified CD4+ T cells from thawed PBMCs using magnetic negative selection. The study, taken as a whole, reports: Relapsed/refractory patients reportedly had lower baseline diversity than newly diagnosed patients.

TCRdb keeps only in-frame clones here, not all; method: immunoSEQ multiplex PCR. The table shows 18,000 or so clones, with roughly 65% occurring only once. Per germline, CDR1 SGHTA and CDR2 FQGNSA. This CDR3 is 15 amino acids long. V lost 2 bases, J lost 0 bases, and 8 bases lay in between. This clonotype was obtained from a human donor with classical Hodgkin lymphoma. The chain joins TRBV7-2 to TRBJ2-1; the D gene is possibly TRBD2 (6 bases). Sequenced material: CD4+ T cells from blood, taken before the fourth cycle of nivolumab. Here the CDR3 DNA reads TGTGCCAGCAGCTTAAGGAGGGCCTCCTACAATGAGCAGTTCTTC. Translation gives CASSLRRASYNEQFF.